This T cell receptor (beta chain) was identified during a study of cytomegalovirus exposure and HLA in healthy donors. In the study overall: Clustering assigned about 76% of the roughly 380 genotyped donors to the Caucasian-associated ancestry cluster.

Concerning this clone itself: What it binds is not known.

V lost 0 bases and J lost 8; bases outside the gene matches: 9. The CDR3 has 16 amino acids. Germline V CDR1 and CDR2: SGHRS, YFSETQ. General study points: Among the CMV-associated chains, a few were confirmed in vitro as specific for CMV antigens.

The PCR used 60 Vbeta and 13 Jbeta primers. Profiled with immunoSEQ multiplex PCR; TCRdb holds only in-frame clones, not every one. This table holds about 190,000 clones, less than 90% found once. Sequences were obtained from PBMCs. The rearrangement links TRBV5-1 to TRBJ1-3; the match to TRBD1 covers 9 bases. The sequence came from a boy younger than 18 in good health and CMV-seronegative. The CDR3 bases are TGCGCCAGCAGCTTGGGCCCACAGGGGGCTGGGGACACCATATATTTT. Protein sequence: CASSLGPQGAGDTIYF.